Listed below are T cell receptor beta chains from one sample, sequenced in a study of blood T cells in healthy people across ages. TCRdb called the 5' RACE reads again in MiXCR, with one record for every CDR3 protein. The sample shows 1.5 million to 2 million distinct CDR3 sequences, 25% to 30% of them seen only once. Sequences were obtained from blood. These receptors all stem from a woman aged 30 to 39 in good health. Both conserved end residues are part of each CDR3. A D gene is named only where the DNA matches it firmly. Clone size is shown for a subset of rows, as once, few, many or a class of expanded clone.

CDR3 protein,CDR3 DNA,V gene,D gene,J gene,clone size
CASSPLVGVEQYF,TGTGCCAGCAGTCCCCTCGTGGGGGTGGAGCAGTACTTC,TRBV12-3/TRBV12-4,.,TRBJ2-7,.
CASSDNRPSSYNEQFF,TGTGCCAGCAGTGACAATCGGCCGAGCTCCTACAATGAGCAGTTCTTC,TRBV2,.,TRBJ2-1,.
CAWSATGTSGETQYF,TGTGCCTGGAGTGCCACCGGGACTAGCGGCGAGACCCAGTACTTC,TRBV30,TRBD2,TRBJ2-5,.
CASSPGQGAMYEQYF,TGCGCCAGCAGCCCGGGACAGGGGGCTATGTACGAGCAGTACTTC,TRBV5-1,TRBD1,TRBJ2-7,.
CSAPLTYEQYF,TGCAGTGCTCCATTAACCTACGAGCAGTACTTC,TRBV20-1,.,TRBJ2-7,.
CSASEDSVDIQYF,TGCAGTGCTAGCGAGGACAGTGTGGACATTCAGTACTTC,TRBV20-1,.,TRBJ2-4,few
CASSHRLAGVIYNEQFF,TGTGCCAGCAGCCATAGACTAGCGGGAGTAATCTACAATGAGCAGTTCTTC,TRBV5-5,TRBD2,TRBJ2-1,.
CASSQDHSSGANVLTF,TGTGCCAGCAGCCAAGATCACTCCTCTGGGGCCAACGTCCTGACTTTC,TRBV14,.,TRBJ2-6,.
CASSLGSGGLFYEQYF,TGCGCCAGCAGCTTGGGTAGCGGGGGTCTGTTTTACGAGCAGTACTTC,TRBV5-1,TRBD2,TRBJ2-7,.
CASSSGTGGTYNEQFF,TGTGCCAGCAGCTCGGGCACGGGAGGGACCTACAATGAGCAGTTCTTC,TRBV5-6,TRBD2,TRBJ2-1,many
CASSLGLGSYNEQFF,TGTGCCAGCAGCTTAGGTTTGGGTTCCTACAATGAGCAGTTCTTC,TRBV7-2,.,TRBJ2-1,many
CSVGYPGGTFDYGYTF,TGCAGCGTTGGATATCCAGGGGGCACATTTGACTATGGCTACACCTTC,TRBV29-1,TRBD1,TRBJ1-2,.
CASSAAGTRLDNEQFF,TGCGCCAGCAGCGCCGCGGGGACTCGCCTGGACAATGAGCAGTTCTTC,TRBV5-1,.,TRBJ2-1,many
CSATTGVSNQPQHF,TGCAGTGCTACGACAGGGGTTAGCAATCAGCCCCAGCATTTT,TRBV20-1,TRBD1,TRBJ1-5,.
CATGEGDYNGQYF,TGCGCCACCGGGGAAGGGGACTACAATGGGCAGTACTTC,TRBV10-2,TRBD2,TRBJ2-4,.
CASSYTAYGYTF,TGTGCCAGCAGTTACACAGCCTATGGCTACACCTTC,TRBV6-6,.,TRBJ1-2,many
CASSPQRGRTDTQYF,TGTGCCAGCTCACCACAACGGGGGCGCACAGATACGCAGTATTTT,TRBV18,.,TRBJ2-3,.
CASSARQGTNEKLFF,TGTGCCAGCAGTGCACGACAGGGAACTAATGAAAAACTGTTTTTT,TRBV6-1,TRBD1,TRBJ1-4,few
CASSPWTGGTYEQYF,TGTGCCAGCTCACCTTGGACAGGGGGCACCTACGAGCAGTACTTC,TRBV18,TRBD1,TRBJ2-7,once
CASSAQGANHGYTF,TGTGCCAGCAGCGCCCAGGGGGCGAACCATGGCTACACCTTC,TRBV3-1,TRBD1,TRBJ1-2,.
CSARPSGRAEETQYF,TGCAGTGCTAGGCCCAGCGGGAGGGCGGAGGAGACCCAGTACTTC,TRBV20-1,TRBD2,TRBJ2-5,few
CASSLDRAGAFF,TGTGCCAGCAGCCTCGACAGGGCCGGGGCTTTCTTT,TRBV6-2/TRBV6-3,TRBD1,TRBJ1-1,.
CASSLGGRAGNTIYF,TGTGCCAGCAGTTTAGGGGGCAGAGCTGGAAACACCATATATTTT,TRBV28,.,TRBJ1-3,once
CASSPAGTGERFF,TGTGCCAGCAGCCCTGCTGGTACCGGGGAGCGGTTTTTT,TRBV7-3,.,TRBJ2-2,.
CASSSRDRDNEKLFF,TGTGCCAGCAGCTCCCGGGACAGGGACAATGAAAAACTGTTTTTT,TRBV7-9,TRBD1,TRBJ1-4,.
CSASQLAGRTGELFF,TGCAGTGCTAGCCAACTAGCGGGACGCACCGGGGAGCTGTTTTTT,TRBV20-1,TRBD2,TRBJ2-2,many
CASSPGWSADRRKNEQFF,TGCGCCAGCAGCCCAGGATGGTCGGCGGACAGGAGAAAAAATGAGCAGTTCTTC,TRBV4-1,TRBD1,TRBJ2-1,few
CASRKPGFGSPLHF,TGTGCCAGCAGAAAACCAGGGTTCGGGTCACCCCTCCACTTT,TRBV6-5,.,TRBJ1-6,.
CASSNGPLNEQFF,TGTGCCAGCAGCAACGGCCCTCTCAATGAGCAGTTCTTC,TRBV7-6,.,TRBJ2-1,many
CATRDRDSSTDTQYF,TGTGCCACCCGCGACAGGGACTCTAGCACAGATACGCAGTATTTT,TRBV15,.,TRBJ2-3,few
CASSPGGQINQPQHF,TGTGCCAGCAGCCCGGGGGGACAAATCAATCAGCCCCAGCATTTT,TRBV12-3/TRBV12-4,.,TRBJ1-5,few
CASSLGEGPYSNQPQHF,TGCGCCAGCAGCTTGGGTGAAGGGCCTTATAGCAATCAGCCCCAGCATTTT,TRBV5-1,.,TRBJ1-5,.
CASSYRLRDSEQETQYF,TGTGCCAGCAGCTACCGTCTCCGGGACAGCGAGCAAGAGACCCAGTACTTC,TRBV6-2/TRBV6-3,TRBD1,TRBJ2-5,few
CSVEGKSTDTQYF,TGCAGCGTTGAAGGAAAAAGCACAGATACGCAGTATTTT,TRBV29-1,.,TRBJ2-3,.
CASSPQISDSDEQYF,TGCGCCAGCAGCCCACAAATATCCGACAGCGACGAGCAGTACTTC,TRBV5-1,.,TRBJ2-7,few
CASSLAPDPGNIQYF,TGTGCCAGCAGCTTGGCCCCCGACCCCGGAAACATTCAGTACTTC,TRBV11-3,.,TRBJ2-4,.
CSAPRGMKYNEQFF,TGCAGTGCTCCCAGGGGGATGAAATACAATGAGCAGTTCTTC,TRBV20-1,TRBD1,TRBJ2-1,.
CASSYERGTYEQYF,TGTGCCAGCAGCTATGAGAGGGGAACCTACGAGCAGTACTTC,TRBV7-9,.,TRBJ2-7,few
CASSYSSWGSTSSYEQYF,TGTGCCAGCAGTTACTCGTCGTGGGGCAGCACTAGCTCCTACGAGCAGTACTTC,TRBV6-5,.,TRBJ2-7,.
CASGGLVGGEQFF,TGTGCCAGCGGCGGGCTGGTCGGCGGGGAGCAGTTCTTC,TRBV6-2/TRBV6-3,.,TRBJ2-1,.
CASTLSYGSNYGYTF,TGTGCCAGCACCCTATCATACGGCTCCAACTATGGCTACACCTTC,TRBV7-9,.,TRBJ1-2,.
CAPPEAFF,TGTGCCCCTCCTGAAGCTTTCTTT,TRBV11-1,.,TRBJ1-1,once
CASSLYGRMNTEAFF,TGTGCCAGCAGCTTATACGGACGGATGAACACTGAAGCTTTCTTT,TRBV7-2,.,TRBJ1-1,few
CASSERKTQQYF,TGTGCCAGCAGTGAAAGGAAGACCCAACAGTACTTC,TRBV6-1,.,TRBJ2-7,many
CASGSTLTYEQYF,TGTGCTAGTGGTTCGACCCTCACCTACGAGCAGTACTTC,TRBV12-5,.,TRBJ2-7,.
CASSHTTSTYNEQFF,TGCGCCAGCAGCCATACCACTAGCACCTACAATGAGCAGTTCTTC,TRBV4-3,.,TRBJ2-1,.
CASSFGAEGEETQYF,TGTGCCAGCAGTTTTGGGGCAGAGGGGGAAGAGACCCAGTACTTC,TRBV12-3/TRBV12-4,.,TRBJ2-5,few
CASSASGGATGANVLTF,TGTGCCAGCAGCGCTAGCGGGGGGGCTACTGGGGCCAACGTCCTGACTTTC,TRBV7-3,TRBD2,TRBJ2-6,few
CASSYSGTGGSYEQYF,TGTGCCAGCAGTTACTCTGGGACAGGAGGCTCCTACGAGCAGTACTTC,TRBV6-5,TRBD1,TRBJ2-7,many
CSARPDPNQETQYF,TGCAGTGCTAGACCCGACCCAAATCAAGAGACCCAGTACTTC,TRBV20-1,.,TRBJ2-5,many
CASSFWTAHHNEQFF,TGTGCCAGCAGCTTTTGGACTGCTCACCACAATGAGCAGTTCTTC,TRBV11-2,.,TRBJ2-1,.
CASRGSKNIQYF,TGTGCCAGCCGCGGGTCAAAAAACATTCAGTACTTC,TRBV3-1,.,TRBJ2-4,many
CASSTGGPDTQYF,TGTGCCAGCAGCACGGGAGGCCCGGATACGCAGTATTTT,TRBV11-2,TRBD2,TRBJ2-3,.
CSASGRGWTDTQYF,TGCAGTGCTAGCGGTAGGGGATGGACAGATACGCAGTATTTT,TRBV20-1,.,TRBJ2-3,few
CSVVSVRTSTDTQYF,TGCAGCGTTGTTTCGGTGCGAACTAGCACAGATACGCAGTATTTT,TRBV29-1,.,TRBJ2-3,many